The 10 T cell receptor beta chains below were found in one sample sequenced in a study of blood T cells in healthy people across ages. A J-beta primer mix and a sample-barcoded 5' primer were used in a second PCR of roughly 6 to 12 cycles. A single record per CDR3 protein comes from TCRdb applying MiXCR to the 5' RACE reads. The data hold 600,000 to 850,000 distinct CDR3 sequences, with 20% to 25% observed a single time. This same sample was also taken into another study, of T cells of mothers and their children.

Material: blood. The receptors shown here come from a boy between 10 and 17 years old in good health.

The CDR3 bases are TGCAGTGCTAGTGTTTTAGGGCAGGGGCCGACTGAAGCTTTCTTT. Translating it yields CSASVLGQGPTEAFF. This chain connects TRBV20-1 to TRBJ1-1, with a possible D match to TRBD1 (6 bases). Deletions cut 3 bases from V and 5 bases from J, with 19 bases between. In germline, CDR1 is DFQATT, CDR2 SNEGSKA (reference sequence). There are 15 residues in the CDR3.

The chain has TRBV29-1 and TRBJ1-6; TRBD1 is a possible D gene (6 bases). This CDR3 has 11 amino acids. V gave up 5 bases and J gave up 15 bases, with 14 bases separating them. From germline, CDR1 is SQVTM and CDR2 ANQGSEA. CDR3 nucleotide sequence: TGCAGCGTTCGAATACAGGGTGGCCTCCACTTT. Translation: CSVRIQGGLHF.

This clonotype was picked up a small number of times. One junction end disagrees with the germline gene, perhaps due to a read error. This chain uses TRBV6-5 with TRBJ2-1, with D possibly called TRBD1 or TRBD2 (5 bases each). The CDR3 consists of 14 residues. CDR1 is MNHEY, CDR2 SVGAGI, per germline. CDR3 sequence (DNA): TGCGCCAGCAGAGGGGCCGGGAAGAACAATGAGCAGTTCTTC. Its protein product is CASRGAGKNNEQFF.

This chain uses TRBV19 with TRBJ2-5; tentative D call: TRBD2 (6 bases). The J call is doubtful: the DNA matches TRBJ2-1 better. CDR3 length: 11 residues. Looked up from germline, CDR1 is LNHDA and CDR2 is SQIVND (reference sequence). CDR3: CASRRDFEQFF. CDR3 nucleotide sequence: TGTGCCAGTAGAAGGGACTTTGAGCAGTTCTTC.

As for this clonotype: Given a much more abundant clone one base away, this may be a read error. The chain couples TRBV20-1 to TRBJ2-5; D is unresolved. This CDR3 comprises 12 residues. Deletions cut 0 bases from V and 5 bases from J, with 7 bases between. Germline V gene lookup returns CDR1 DFQATT and CDR2 SNEGSKA (reference sequence). CDR3 sequence: CSARDDGETQYF. In nucleotides, the CDR3 is TGCAGTGCTAGAGATGATGGGGAGACCCAGTACTTC.

This clonotype was seen a handful of times. This sequence joins TRBV4-1 and TRBJ1-2; tentative D call: TRBD1 (5 bases). Germline V CDR1 and CDR2: MGHRA, YSYEKL. The CDR3 is 13 amino acids. V shed 3 bases and J shed 4 bases, with 9 bases lying between them. The CDR3 loop is CASSQDGGYGYTF. The CDR3 coding sequence is TGCGCCAGCAGCCAGGACGGGGGCTATGGCTACACCTTC.

The chain carries TRBV14 and TRBJ2-1; 8 bases fit TRBD2. The V segment lost 4 bases and the J segment 5 bases; nucleotides outside the gene matches: 10. CDR3 length: 16 residues. The germline V gene has CDR1 SGHDN and CDR2 FVKESK. Here the CDR3 DNA reads TGTGCCAGCAGCCCGTCTCGCGGGGGGCTGAACAATGAGCAGTTCTTC. Translating gives CASSPSRGGLNNEQFF.

This chain joins TRBV7-3 and TRBJ2-1; either TRBD1 or TRBD2 may supply D (5 bases each). V lost 3 bases, J lost 5 bases, and 20 bases lay in between. Germline V lookup: CDR1 SGHTA, CDR2 FQGTGA. This CDR3 contains 17 residues. The CDR3 coding sequence is TGTGCCAGCAGCTTGGGGGACGGGGCGTTTTTTAACAATGAGCAGTTCTTC. This encodes CASSLGDGAFFNNEQFF.

This chain joins TRBV2 and TRBJ1-2, with TRBD1 matching over 8 bases. The germline V gene has CDR1 SNHLY and CDR2 FYNNEI. The CDR3 consists of 14 residues. The V segment lost 3 bases and the J segment 4 bases; nucleotides outside the gene matches: 4. The DNA for the CDR3 is TGTGCCAGCAGTGATCAGGGGGCGATCTATGGCTACACCTTC. Protein product: CASSDQGAIYGYTF. The whole variable domain, filled in from reference TRBV2 and TRBJ1-2, reads EPEVTQTPSHQVTQMGQEVILRCVPISNHLYFYWYRQILGQKVEFLVSFYNNEISEKSEIFDDQFSVERPDGSNFTLKIRSTKLEDSAMYFCASSDQGAIYGYTFGSGTRLTVV.

The J gene is TRBJ1-2, the V gene TRBV20-1; possible D gene TRBD1, 5 bases. V was cut by 8 bases and J by 2 bases, with 12 bases left in between. This CDR3 is 12 amino acids long. Germline CDR1 and CDR2: DFQATT and SNEGSKA (reference sequence). The CDR3 DNA follows: TGCAGTACTGGGACCGGGAACTATGGCTACACCTTC. The encoded protein is CSTGTGNYGYTF.